This paragraph covers one TCR beta chain sequence. This clone's antigen is unknown. One base away there is no much larger clone; base qualities are not given. The data originate from a study of T cell responses to AZD1222 COVID-19 vaccine (dated by TCRdb to about 2021). About the study as a whole: TCR sequencing covered over 230 trial participants: 200 to 210 given two doses of AZD1222 and about 26 given two doses of MenACWY control vaccine. Trial participants were enrolled by age into 18-55, 56-69 and 70-plus year subgroups, with roughly 150, 30 and 60 TCR-sequenced participants respectively. Study-wide findings and limitations: The 56-69-year group was small, and its depth increase did not reach significance, likely because of low power. The whole spike protein was spanned by vaccine-associated CD4 TCRs, and dominant responses were seen in regions 160-218 and 743-854. After two AZD1222 doses, spike-specific TCR breadth and depth were significantly higher than at day 0 and than in MenACWY recipients. Because no samples from the day 14 peak response were available, repertoires could be characterized only after the peak T cell response. Reportedly, close to half of the unique spike-specific TCRs recognized epitopes lying outside the regions that are mutated in the B.1.351 and B.1.1.7 variants. Participants were mostly white British and included more females than males, and it was suggested by the authors that clonal diversity may have been underestimated. Only five or six AZD1222 recipients were SARS-CoV-2 seropositive at baseline, limiting conclusions about previously exposed vaccinees.

The sample's time point label is to be understood as: about 28 days (+/-7) after the second vaccine dose. AZD1222 recipients whose second dose came at about 4 weeks and those whose second dose came at about 12 weeks were combined into one group, since spike-specific TCR depth and breadth did not differ between the two schedules. Samples from vaccinated people were obtained from the UK trials COV001 and COV002, which included a single-blind randomized controlled phase 2/3 trial of AZD1222 (ChAdOx1 nCoV-19) in healthy adults. For TCRbeta chain sequencing, PBMC samples were collected from trial participants at day 0 and at day 28 after the second dose. V loses 5 bases of germline sequence and J loses 8 bases, and the interval between the two ends is 13 bases. CDR1 and CDR2 are read off the germline V gene as SGHTA and FQGTGA. Inclusive of the bounding cysteine and phenylalanine, the CDR3 is 13 residues long. The sequence is cut down to CDR3 DNA, 39 bases in frame from base 1.

The CDR3 regions of human TCRbeta chains were subjected to immunosequencing. As for how the authors treated the data: Repertoire TCRs were matched against a reference library of SARS-CoV-2-specific TCRs generated with the MIRA antigen-specificity platform. Breadth was defined as the fraction of unique TCRs that were SARS-CoV-2-associated. Depth was defined as the fraction of total T cells that were SARS-CoV-2-associated. Using the MIRA data, every spike-specific TCR was mapped to the spike region that the TCR reacted to and assigned to either a CD4 or a CD8 class. Log10-transformed breadth and depth values were compared by one-way ANOVA with Sidak's multiple comparisons tests. Not all clones reach the TCRdb copy of this immuneACCESS table, which keeps in-frame sequences only. Checked studies attribute under half of the gap to unresolved V genes and leave the rest unexplained. V, J and clone size are those of that table, while D and trimming were read from the DNA. This sample gives 150,000 or so clones in total; roughly nine tenths of them show up just once. The biggest ten clones account for over 1% of the sample.

The chain is encoded by TRBV7-3 joined to TRBJ2-1, with the D gene too uncertain to name. The source of this sequence is an adult who received the AZD1222 COVID-19 vaccine. The starting material was peripheral blood, obtained 28 days after the second AZD1222 dose. The nucleotide sequence is TGTGCCAGCAGCCCCCCTGGGGTCGATGAGCAGTTCTTC. Translated, it reads CASSPPGVDEQFF.